This T cell receptor beta chain emerged from a study of cytomegalovirus exposure and HLA in healthy donors. Study outcomes and limitations: In a later analysis, TCR association rates varied by HLA locus: DRB1 most, HLA-C fewest. Presence/absence analyses rested on an assumption that sequencing depth was roughly uniform across donors.

Points on this clone: Its antigen is unknown.

Vbeta (60) and Jbeta (13) primers were used in the PCR. Profiling relied on immunoSEQ multiplex PCR, and the TCRdb table lists in-frame clones only, not all of them. This table holds approximately 140,000 clones, 79% found once. Germline V lookup: CDR1 KGHSH, CDR2 LQKENI. V was trimmed by 2 bases and J by 14 bases, leaving 20 bases between them. CDR3 length equals 14 residues. V usage is TRBV18 and J usage is TRBJ2-3; weak D call: TRBD2 (7 bases). The TCR comes from a man in his forties or fifties in good health and CMV-seropositive. The sequencing input was PBMCs. The CDR3 region has the DNA TGTGCCAGCTCACCATTGGGGGGGGGACACGACCGGTATTTT. Protein sequence: CASSPLGGGHDRYF. Full variable domain (missing parts from reference TRBV18 and TRBJ2-3): NAGVMQNPRHLVRRRGQEARLRCSPMKGHSHVYWYRQLPEEGLKFMVYLQKENIIDESGMPKERFSAEFPKEGPSILRIQQVVRGDSAAYFCASSPLGGGHDRYFGPGTRLTVL.